Here is one T cell receptor (beta chain) with its context. Its antigen is still unknown. V trimming: 3 bases; J trimming: 7 bases; junction bases outside the gene matches: 11. CDR3 length equals 16 residues. CDR1 is SQVTM and CDR2 is ANQGSEA in the germline V gene. 60 Vbeta and 13 Jbeta primers were used in PCR. TCRdb's copy holds only in-frame clones and misses some; the assay was immunoSEQ multiplex PCR. Of around 120,000 clones listed, 75% to 90% are singletons. This sample was taken from a study of cytomegalovirus exposure and HLA in healthy donors. Overall study results and limits: HLA-A and HLA-B allele assignments for most subjects were reportedly predicted accurately using TCR beta sequences.

Likely unrecorded immune exposures existed in these nominally healthy donors. This sequence joins TRBV29-1 and TRBJ2-2, with 10 bases matching TRBD2. The TCR comes from a man aged 25 to 40 in good health and CMV-seronegative. Sequencing was performed on PBMCs. The CDR3 bases are TGCAGCGTTGACGGTCTAGCGGGAGTTGCGGGCGGGGAGCTGTTTTTT. It yields the protein CSVDGLAGVAGGELFF.